Listed below are T cell receptor beta chains from one sample, sequenced in a study of blood T cell repertoires in COVID-19. Sequenced by immunoSEQ multiplex PCR; TCRdb stores in-frame clones only, minus some. This repertoire shows 35,000 to 40,000 clones, 85% found once; its top ten account for about 13%. The source material was peripheral blood. These receptors were obtained from a human donor in a cohort sampled during active COVID-19. Both conserved end residues are part of each CDR3. The D gene is left open where the match is weak. Not every row has a clone size; where given, it reads once, few, many or a size class.

V	J	D	size	DNA	CDR3
TRBV10-3	TRBJ2-2	TRBD1	.	TGTGCCATCAGTGGGGGACAGGGGGCCGGAACAGGGAACACCGGGGAGCTGTTTTTT	CAISGGQGAGTGNTGELFF
TRBV6-5	TRBJ2-7	TRBD2	.	TGTGCCACCTATTTAGCGGGGGGGAACTACGAGCAGTACTTC	CATYLAGGNYEQYF
TRBV2	TRBJ2-1	.	.	TGTGCCAGCTTAGGGGAAACTAAGCAGTTCTTC	CASLGETKQFF
TRBV21-1	TRBJ1-2	.	.	TGTGCCAGCATCGGGATCGGGCGAATCCATAACTATGGCTACACCTTC	CASIGIGRIHNYGYTF
TRBV7-3	TRBJ2-5	TRBD2	.	TGTGCCAGCAGCCTAATGGGTGGGACTAGCGGGGGTCTATACTTC	CASSLMGGTSGGLYF
TRBV27	TRBJ2-3	TRBD1	.	TGTGCCAGCAGTCTAACAGGGGGTCGGGGCACAGATACGCAGTATTTT	CASSLTGGRGTDTQYF
TRBV6-1	TRBJ1-1	.	few	TGTGCCAGCAGGGAAGCGGACAGGAACACTGAAGCTTTCTTT	CASREADRNTEAFF
TRBV11-2	TRBJ2-7	TRBD1	.	TGTGCCAGCAGCCCCCCCGACAGGGCCCGCTCCTACGAGCAGTACTTC	CASSPPDRARSYEQYF
TRBV2	TRBJ2-1	.	.	TGTGCCAGCAGTGAAAGGGAGAGCTCCTACAATGAGCAGTTCTTC	CASSERESSYNEQFF
TRBV4-1	TRBJ2-7	TRBD2	.	TGCGCCAGCAGCCAACCTTCCCGGGGGGGGGCCGAGCAGTACTTC	CASSQPSRGGAEQYF
TRBV27	TRBJ2-7	TRBD1	.	TGTGCCAGCAGTCCAAGGACAGGATCCTACGAGCAGTACTTC	CASSPRTGSYEQYF
TRBV7-9	TRBJ1-2	TRBD1	.	TGTGCCAGCAGTTTTGTCGACAGGGAAAACTATGGCTACACCTTC	CASSFVDRENYGYTF
TRBV27	TRBJ2-7	.	.	TGTGCCAGCAGTTTAGGGCAGTCCTACGAGCAGTACTTC	CASSLGQSYEQYF
TRBV5-4	TRBJ2-5	TRBD2	.	TGTGCCAGCAGCTTGGGGACTAGCGGAGAGACCCAGTACTTC	CASSLGTSGETQYF
TRBV2	TRBJ2-1	TRBD1	.	TGTGCCAGCAGTCTGGACAGGGCATCCTACAATGAGCAGTTCTTC	CASSLDRASYNEQFF
TRBV7-9	TRBJ2-5	.	few	TGTGCCAGCAGCTTAAAGTATACGGGAGAGACCCAGTACTTC	CASSLKYTGETQYF
TRBV15	TRBJ2-1	.	.	TGTGCCACCAGTATCAGCTACAATGAGCAGTTCTTC	CATSISYNEQFF